Shown below are 8 T cell receptor beta chains from a single sample sequenced in a study of blood T cell repertoires in COVID-19. Repertoires were generated with immunoSEQ multiplex PCR, while TCRdb's copy carries only in-frame clones and drops some. The sample holds approximately 77,000 clones, about 87% seen once. The sequenced sample consisted of peripheral blood. These receptor sequences come from a woman aged 80 or over with acute or convalescent COVID-19.

This chain connects TRBV11-2 to TRBJ2-1, with 8 bases aligning to TRBD2. The germline CDR1 and CDR2 sequences are SGHAT and FQNNGV. This CDR3 is built from 15 residues. Trimming at V came to 3 bases and at J to 2 bases, leaving 3 bases not matched to a gene. The CDR3 sequence is CASSLGGGTYNEQFF. The DNA for the CDR3 is TGTGCCAGCAGCTTGGGCGGGGGGACCTACAATGAGCAGTTCTTC.

V usage is TRBV6-6 and J usage is TRBJ1-6; D gene uncertain. Germline-derived CDR1 and CDR2 are MNHNY and SVGAGI (reference sequence). CDR3 size: 16 residues. With 4 bases removed from V and 7 bases from J, the gap between germline ends came to 17 bases. CDR3 bases: TGTGCCAGCAGTTTTTCGGCGGGCCAGTCAAATTCACCCCTCCACTTT. It codes for CASSFSAGQSNSPLHF.

The CDR3 reads CSVDRDWGNEQFF. The CDR3 region has the DNA TGCAGCGTTGACAGGGACTGGGGAAATGAGCAGTTCTTC. This chain uses TRBV29-1 with TRBJ2-1; the D gene is possibly TRBD2 (6 bases). The CDR3 covers 13 residues. The V gene's germline CDR1 is SQVTM and CDR2 ANQGSEA. Between the trimmed V and J ends, which lost 3 bases and 7 bases, there was a span of 13 bases.

This clone was recorded only once. The chain's CDR3 is CASSLEGQGTEQFF. The CDR3 DNA reads as TGTGCCAGCAGCTTGGAGGGACAGGGTACTGAGCAGTTCTTC. The chain joins TRBV5-6 to TRBJ2-1; TRBD1 matches 9 bases. The CDR3 extends over 14 amino acids. The V gene end was trimmed by 0 bases and the J gene end by 9 bases; junction bases not matched to a gene: 4. CDR1 and CDR2 (germline): SGHDT, YYEEEE. The complete variable domain, with remaining parts taken from reference TRBV5-6 and TRBJ2-1, reads DAGVTQSPTHLIKTRGQQVTLRCSPKSGHDTVSWYQQALGQGPQFIFQYYEEEERQRGNFPDRFSGHQFPNYSSELNVNALLLGDSALYLCASSLEGQGTEQFFGPGTRLTVL.

The CDR3 DNA sequence: TGCGCCAGCAGCCCCCGTGAAACCTCGGGCTATGGCTACACCTTC. Its protein is CASSPRETSGYGYTF. V usage is TRBV5-1 and J usage is TRBJ1-2; D remains ambiguous. The CDR3 is made up of 15 amino acids. Deletions cut 4 bases from V and 4 bases from J, with 17 bases between. Per germline, CDR1 SGHRS and CDR2 YFSETQ.

The chain uses TRBV15 and TRBJ1-2, with D hard to call. V was pared by 0 bases and J by 4 bases, with 12 bases between. The CDR3 runs 15 residues. Germline CDR1 LNHNV, CDR2 YYDKDF (reference sequence). CDR3 sequence reads: CATSRDPKPSYGYTF. DNA of the CDR3: TGTGCCACCAGCAGAGATCCCAAGCCCTCCTATGGCTACACCTTC.

This clone was detected only once. This sequence joins TRBV15 and TRBJ1-2; tentatively, D is TRBD1 (6 bases). The length of the CDR3 is 14 residues. Germline-derived CDR1 and CDR2 are LNHNV and YYDKDF (reference sequence). Trimming removed 3 bases from V and 8 bases from J, with 16 bases in between. The CDR3 sequence is CATSRSLAGDGYTF. In DNA, the CDR3 is TGTGCCACCAGCAGGTCTCTAGCAGGGGACGGCTACACCTTC.

This clone was recorded a few times. This chain links TRBV5-6 with TRBJ1-6, with 7 bases fitting TRBD1. J gave up 7 bases and V 4 bases, and 5 bases lay outside the gene matches. Germline CDR1 is SGHDT and CDR2 is YYEEEE. This CDR3 spans 14 amino acids. As DNA, the CDR3 is TGTGCCAGCAGCGTGGACAGGACAAATTCACCCCTCCACTTT. The encoded protein is CASSVDRTNSPLHF.